Included here is one T cell receptor beta chain sequence, with context. Germline CDR1 is WSHSY and CDR2 is SAAADI. The CDR3 is 14 residues long. The V gene lost 2 bases and the J gene lost 1 base, with 8 bases spanning the gap. Method: immunoSEQ multiplex PCR; TCRdb's copy keeps in-frame clones and lacks some. Of hundreds of thousands of clones listed, more than 75% are singletons. This sample is drawn from a study of blood T cell repertoires in COVID-19. The sequenced sample consisted of peripheral blood. The genes are TRBV10-2 and TRBJ1-1; possible D gene TRBD1, 6 bases. This sequence was found in a man in his fifties or sixties who had recovered from COVID-19. The DNA for the CDR3 is TGCGCCAGCAGTGAGCAGGGGTGGAACACTGAAGCTTTCTTT. It codes for CASSEQGWNTEAFF.